The clone carrying this T cell receptor (beta chain) was detected once. Its cognate antigen is unknown. There are 13 residues in the CDR3. Trimming took 7 bases from V and 3 from J; bases not matched to a gene: 9. Per germline, CDR1 GTSNPN and CDR2 SVGIG (reference sequence). The sample is drawn from a study of CD8+ T cells in alopecia areata. General study points: Clarity of TCR sharing across patients fell short of that in mice, possibly HLA-related.

Treatment indicated: oral pan-JAK inhibitor, 5-10 mg twice daily. RNA, once extracted, was reverse transcribed into cDNA for use as the sequencing template. Profiling relied on immunoSEQ multiplex PCR, and the TCRdb table lists in-frame clones only, not all of them. The profile covers about 210,000 clones, with less than 45% appearing a single time and 0.45% to 0.55% taken by the ten largest. The clonotype was recovered from a human donor with alopecia areata. The J gene is TRBJ2-7, the V gene TRBV30; 7 positions agree with TRBD1. The sample was CD4+ T cells sorted from blood, taken at approximately week 30, from a patient treated with tofacitinib. CDR3 protein: CAFHRDSSYEQYF. The DNA for the CDR3 is TGTGCCTTCCACCGGGACAGCAGCTACGAGCAGTACTTC.